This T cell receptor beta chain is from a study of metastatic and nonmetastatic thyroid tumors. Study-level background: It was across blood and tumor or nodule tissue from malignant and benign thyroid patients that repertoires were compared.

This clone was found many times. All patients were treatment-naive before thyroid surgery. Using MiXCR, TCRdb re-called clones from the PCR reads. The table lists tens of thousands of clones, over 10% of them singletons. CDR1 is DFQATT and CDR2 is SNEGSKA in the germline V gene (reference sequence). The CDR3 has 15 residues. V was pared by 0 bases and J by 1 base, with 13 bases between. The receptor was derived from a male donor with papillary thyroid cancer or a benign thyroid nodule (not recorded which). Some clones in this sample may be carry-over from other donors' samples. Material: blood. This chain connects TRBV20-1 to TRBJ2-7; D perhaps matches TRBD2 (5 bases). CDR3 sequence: CSARDRASLSYEQYF. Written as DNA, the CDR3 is TGCAGTGCTAGAGATAGGGCTAGCTTATCCTACGAGCAGTACTTC.